This is a list of T cell receptor beta chains from one sample in a study of T cells in Graves' hyperthyroidism and ophthalmopathy. TCRdb itself ran the multiplex PCR reads through MiXCR, one entry per CDR3 protein. This table holds approximately 300,000 distinct CDR3 sequences, over 15% found once. Sequenced input: blood. All receptors come from an older woman with Graves' ophthalmopathy. Both conserved end residues are part of each CDR3. The order of the fields is J gene, clone size, D gene, V gene, CDR3 protein, CDR3 DNA. D genes are given only for firm matches. The size field is filled for only some rows; it gives once, few, many or a size class.

>TRBJ2-2|NA|NA|TRBV7-9
CASSLRGFGTGELFF
TGTGCCAGCAGCCTCAGGGGATTCGGCACCGGGGAGCTGTTTTTT
>TRBJ2-5|many|TRBD1|TRBV4-1
CASSQEGTVQETQYF
TGCGCCAGCAGCCAAGAAGGGACAGTACAAGAGACCCAGTACTTC
>TRBJ2-1|few|NA|TRBV12-3/TRBV12-4
CASTIGTPTYNEQFF
TGTGCCAGCACCATAGGGACACCTACTTACAATGAGCAGTTCTTC
>TRBJ1-2|NA|NA|TRBV18
CASSPPSPGNYGYTF
TGTGCCAGCTCACCACCGTCTCCAGGGAACTATGGCTACACCTTC
>TRBJ1-1|many|NA|TRBV20-1
CSARGHNTEAFF
TGCAGTGCTAGGGGGCATAACACTGAAGCTTTCTTT
>TRBJ1-2|NA|NA|TRBV20-1
CSATGSYGYTF
TGCAGTGCTACGGGGTCCTATGGCTACACCTTC
>TRBJ2-5|many|TRBD1|TRBV6-2/TRBV6-3
CASSLDRGEETQYF
TGTGCCAGCAGTTTAGACAGGGGAGAAGAGACCCAGTACTTC
>TRBJ1-6|NA|NA|TRBV4-2
CASSQTSTARGSPLHF
TGTGCCAGCAGCCAAACGTCGACAGCGCGGGGGTCACCCCTCCACTTT
>TRBJ2-7|few|NA|TRBV6-1
CASSDGQELLAADRSYEQYF
TGTGCCAGCAGTGACGGACAGGAGCTATTAGCGGCCGACCGGTCCTACGAGCAGTACTTC
>TRBJ2-1|NA|TRBD2|TRBV19
CANSLHSGRYNEQFF
TGTGCCAATAGTTTGCATAGCGGGAGATACAATGAGCAGTTCTTC
>TRBJ2-3|many|NA|TRBV7-2
CASTLLNQGGSQYF
TGTGCCAGCACCCTTCTGAACCAGGGGGGGTCGCAGTATTTT
>TRBJ2-7|many|NA|TRBV29-1
CSVGASTGALGPHEQYF
TGCAGCGTTGGTGCATCAACAGGAGCCTTAGGGCCTCACGAGCAGTACTTC
>TRBJ2-1|few|NA|TRBV9
CASSEEGEDFYNEQFF
TGTGCCAGCAGCGAGGAAGGGGAGGATTTCTACAATGAGCAGTTCTTC
>TRBJ1-2|many|TRBD1|TRBV20-1
CSARGAGGTNYGYTF
TGCAGTGCTAGAGGTGCAGGGGGAACTAACTATGGCTACACCTTC
>TRBJ2-1|many|NA|TRBV27
CASSFGNGEQFF
TGTGCCAGCAGTTTTGGGAACGGTGAGCAGTTCTTC
>TRBJ2-5|few|TRBD2|TRBV20-1
CSATPPIGAGGPGETQYF
TGCAGTGCCACACCGCCGATTGGGGCGGGAGGGCCGGGGGAGACCCAGTACTTC
>TRBJ2-2|many|TRBD1|TRBV11-1
CASSVQGANTGELFF
TGTGCCAGCAGCGTACAGGGGGCCAACACCGGGGAGCTGTTTTTT
>TRBJ2-3|many|NA|TRBV28
CASSLLKTSSTDTQYF
TGTGCCAGCAGTCTATTGAAGACTTCTAGCACAGATACGCAGTATTTT
>TRBJ2-3|NA|TRBD2|TRBV7-3
CASSLSSSGAGMGGTQYF
TGTGCCAGCAGCTTATCGTCTAGCGGGGCCGGGATGGGAGGTACGCAGTATTTT
>TRBJ2-7|few|TRBD2|TRBV7-6
CASSLFGTSGSSYEQYF
TGTGCCAGCAGCTTATTCGGGACTAGCGGGAGCTCCTACGAGCAGTACTTC
>TRBJ2-5|many|NA|TRBV20-1
CSARRTHQETQYF
TGCAGTGCTAGACGGACTCACCAAGAGACCCAGTACTTC
>TRBJ1-2|few|NA|TRBV6-1
CASSSGTPGGYTF
TGTGCCAGCAGTTCCGGGACGCCGGGCGGCTACACCTTC
>TRBJ2-1|many|TRBD1|TRBV24-1
CATSDFGTGGNNEQFF
TGTGCCACCAGTGATTTTGGGACAGGGGGGAACAATGAGCAGTTCTTC
>TRBJ1-1|NA|NA|TRBV7-9
CASSLFEGTEAFF
TGTGCCAGCAGCTTATTCGAGGGCACTGAAGCTTTCTTT
>TRBJ1-1|many|NA|TRBV5-1
CASSFRVEDTEAFF
TGCGCCAGCAGCTTCAGGGTTGAAGACACTGAAGCTTTCTTT
>TRBJ2-1|many|TRBD2|TRBV6-5
CASSYPTSGASSYNEQFF
TGTGCCAGCAGTTACCCAACTAGCGGGGCCAGCTCCTACAATGAGCAGTTCTTC
>TRBJ1-1|NA|NA|TRBV6-1
CASSEVGGTEAFF
TGTGCCAGCAGTGAAGTAGGGGGAACTGAAGCTTTCTTT
>TRBJ1-2|NA|NA|TRBV28
CASRLGSYGYTF
TGTGCCAGCCGTTTAGGATCCTATGGCTACACCTTC
>TRBJ2-3|many|NA|TRBV20-1
CSARAQGRGSTDTQYF
TGCAGTGCTAGAGCCCAGGGTCGAGGCAGCACAGATACGCAGTATTTT
>TRBJ1-2|NA|TRBD1|TRBV2
CASSPQGAGSAGYTF
TGTGCCAGCAGTCCACAGGGGGCTGGATCGGCTGGCTACACCTTC
>TRBJ1-5|NA|TRBD1|TRBV11-2
CASSPWDRPNQPQHF
TGTGCCAGCAGTCCTTGGGACAGGCCGAATCAGCCCCAGCATTTT
>TRBJ2-7|many|NA|TRBV19
CASSSVLSSYEQYF
TGTGCCAGTAGTTCCGTATTGTCCTCCTACGAGCAGTACTTC
>TRBJ1-4|few|NA|TRBV30
CAWSTVEKLFF
TGTGCCTGGAGCACCGTTGAAAAACTGTTTTTT
>TRBJ2-1|NA|NA|TRBV6-4
CASSGEGGNNEQFF
TGTGCCAGCAGTGGGGAGGGGGGCAACAATGAGCAGTTCTTC
>TRBJ2-7|many|NA|TRBV27
CASSFGGPRYEQYF
TGTGCCAGCAGTTTTGGGGGACCTCGATACGAGCAGTACTTC
>TRBJ2-7|few|NA|TRBV6-5
CASSYSSDSSYEQYF
TGTGCCAGCAGTTACTCGTCGGACAGTTCCTACGAGCAGTACTTC
>TRBJ2-3|NA|TRBD1|TRBV5-1
CASSPLGQGVLDTQYF
TGCGCCAGCAGCCCATTGGGACAGGGGGTTTTAGATACGCAGTATTTT
>TRBJ2-1|NA|TRBD2|TRBV12-3/TRBV12-4
CASSYRLAGWDNEQFF
TGTGCCAGCAGCTACCGACTAGCGGGGTGGGACAATGAGCAGTTCTTC
>TRBJ2-7|few|NA|TRBV20-1
CNALGRDITNYEQYF
TGCAATGCCCTGGGGCGGGACATTACTAACTACGAGCAGTACTTC
>TRBJ2-6|few|NA|TRBV5-1
CASSLGIDRANVLTF
TGCGCCAGCAGCTTGGGTATAGACCGGGCCAACGTCCTGACTTTC
>TRBJ1-2|NA|NA|TRBV5-1
CASSLETGSGGYTF
TGCGCCAGCAGCTTGGAGACGGGGTCAGGCGGCTACACCTTC
>TRBJ2-1|many|NA|TRBV7-9
CASSFVSGSYNEQFF
TGTGCCAGCAGCTTCGTGTCGGGGAGCTACAATGAGCAGTTCTTC
>TRBJ2-7|NA|NA|TRBV28
CASSLPPYEQYF
TGTGCCAGCAGTTTACCCCCCTACGAGCAGTACTTC
>TRBJ1-6|NA|NA|TRBV6-2/TRBV6-3
CASIAGGSPLHF
TGTGCCAGCATTGCGGGGGGTTCACCCCTCCACTTT
>TRBJ2-5|many|NA|TRBV28
CASSLSEKTQYF
TGTGCCAGCAGTTTGAGTGAGAAGACCCAGTACTTC
>TRBJ2-7|many|NA|TRBV7-7
CASSHTRSYEQYF
TGTGCTAGCAGCCACACTAGATCCTACGAGCAGTACTTC